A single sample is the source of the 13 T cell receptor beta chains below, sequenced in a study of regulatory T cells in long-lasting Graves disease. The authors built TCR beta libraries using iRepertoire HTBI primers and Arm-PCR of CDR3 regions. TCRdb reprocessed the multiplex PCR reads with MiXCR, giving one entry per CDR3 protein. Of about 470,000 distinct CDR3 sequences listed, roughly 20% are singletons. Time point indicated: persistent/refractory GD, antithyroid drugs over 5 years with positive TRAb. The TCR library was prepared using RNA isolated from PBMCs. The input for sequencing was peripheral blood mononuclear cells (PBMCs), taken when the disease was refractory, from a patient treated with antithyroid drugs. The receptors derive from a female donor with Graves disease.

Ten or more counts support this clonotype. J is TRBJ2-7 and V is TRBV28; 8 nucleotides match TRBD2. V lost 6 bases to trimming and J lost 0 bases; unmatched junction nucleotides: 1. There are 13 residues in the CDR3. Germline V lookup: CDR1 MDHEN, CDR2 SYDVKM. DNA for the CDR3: TGTGCCAGCAGGAGCGGGAGCTCCTACGAGCAGTACTTC. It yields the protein CASRSGSSYEQYF. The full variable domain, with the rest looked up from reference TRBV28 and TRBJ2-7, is DVKVTQSSRYLVKRTGEKVFLECVQDMDHENMFWYRQDPGLGLRLIYFSYDVKMKEKGDIPEGYSVSREKKERFSLILESASTNQTSMYLCASRSGSSYEQYFGPGTRLTVT.

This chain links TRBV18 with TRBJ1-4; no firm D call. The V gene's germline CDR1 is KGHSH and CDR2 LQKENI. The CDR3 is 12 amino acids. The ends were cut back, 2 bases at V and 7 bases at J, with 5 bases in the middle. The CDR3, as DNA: TGTGCCAGCTCACCAAAAGTTGAAAAACTGTTTTTT. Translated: CASSPKVEKLFF.

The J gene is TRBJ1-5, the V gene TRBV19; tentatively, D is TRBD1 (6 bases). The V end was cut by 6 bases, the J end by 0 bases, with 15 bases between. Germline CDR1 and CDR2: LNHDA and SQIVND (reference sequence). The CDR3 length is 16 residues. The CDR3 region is CASRQPGQNSNQPQHF. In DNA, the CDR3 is TGTGCCAGTAGACAACCAGGACAGAATAGCAATCAGCCCCAGCATTTT.

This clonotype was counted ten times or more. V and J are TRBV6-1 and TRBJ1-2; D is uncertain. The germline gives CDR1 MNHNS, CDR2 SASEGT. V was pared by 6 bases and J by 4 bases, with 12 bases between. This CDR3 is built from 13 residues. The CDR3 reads CASSSTLLYGYTF. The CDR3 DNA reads TGTGCCAGCAGCTCCACCCTCCTCTATGGCTACACCTTC.

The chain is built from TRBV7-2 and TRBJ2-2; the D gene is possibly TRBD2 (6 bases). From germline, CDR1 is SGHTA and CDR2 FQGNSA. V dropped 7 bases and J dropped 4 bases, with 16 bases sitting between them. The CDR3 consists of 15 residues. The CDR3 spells CASTLGAGGTGELFF. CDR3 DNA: TGTGCCAGCACCCTAGGGGCCGGGGGCACCGGGGAGCTGTTTTTT.

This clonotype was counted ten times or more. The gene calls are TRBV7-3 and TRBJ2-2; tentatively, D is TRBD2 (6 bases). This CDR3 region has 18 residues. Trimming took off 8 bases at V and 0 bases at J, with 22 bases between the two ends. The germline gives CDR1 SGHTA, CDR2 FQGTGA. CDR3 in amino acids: CASRQWEEEQPNTGELFF. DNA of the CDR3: TGTGCCAGCCGCCAATGGGAGGAGGAGCAGCCGAACACCGGGGAGCTGTTTTTT.

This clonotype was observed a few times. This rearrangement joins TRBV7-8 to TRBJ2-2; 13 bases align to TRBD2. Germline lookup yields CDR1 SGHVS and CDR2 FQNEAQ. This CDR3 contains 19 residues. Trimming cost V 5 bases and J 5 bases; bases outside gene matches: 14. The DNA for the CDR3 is TGTGCCAGCAGCCCCTCCGGACTAGCGGGAGCTTTGGGAACCGGGGAGCTGTTTTTT. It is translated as CASSPSGLAGALGTGELFF.

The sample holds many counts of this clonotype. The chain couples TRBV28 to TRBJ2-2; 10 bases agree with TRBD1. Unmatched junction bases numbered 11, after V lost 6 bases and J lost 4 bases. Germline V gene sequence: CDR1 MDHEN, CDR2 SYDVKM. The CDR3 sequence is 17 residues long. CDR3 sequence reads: CASRKSRDRGSTGELFF. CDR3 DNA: TGTGCCAGCAGGAAGTCCCGGGACAGGGGCTCCACCGGGGAGCTGTTTTTT.

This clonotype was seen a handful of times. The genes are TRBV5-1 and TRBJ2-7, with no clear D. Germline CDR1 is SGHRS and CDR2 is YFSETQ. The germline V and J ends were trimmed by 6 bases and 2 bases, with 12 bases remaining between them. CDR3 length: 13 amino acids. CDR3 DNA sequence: TGCGCCAGCAACTCCGCGGACGCCTACGAGCAGTACTTC. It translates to CASNSADAYEQYF.

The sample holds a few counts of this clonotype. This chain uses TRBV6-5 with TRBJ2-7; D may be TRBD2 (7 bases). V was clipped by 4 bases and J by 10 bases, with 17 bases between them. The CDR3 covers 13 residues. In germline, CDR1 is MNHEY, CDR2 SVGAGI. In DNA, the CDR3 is TGTGCCAGCAGTTTAGGCGGGGGCAGAGCACAGTACTTC. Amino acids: CASSLGGGRAQYF.

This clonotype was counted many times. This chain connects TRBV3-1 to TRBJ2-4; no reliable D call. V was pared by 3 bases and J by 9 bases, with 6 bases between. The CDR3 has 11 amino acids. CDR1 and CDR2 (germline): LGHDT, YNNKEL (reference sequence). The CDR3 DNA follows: TGTGCCAGCAGCCATGGTCCCATTCAGTACTTC. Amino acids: CASSHGPIQYF.

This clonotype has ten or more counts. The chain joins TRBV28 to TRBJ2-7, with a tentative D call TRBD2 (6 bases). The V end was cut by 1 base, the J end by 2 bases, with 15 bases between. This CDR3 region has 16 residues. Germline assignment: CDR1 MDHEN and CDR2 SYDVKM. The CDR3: CASSLSLGGFPYEQYF. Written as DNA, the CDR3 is TGTGCCAGCAGTTTATCCTTGGGGGGATTCCCCTACGAGCAGTACTTC.

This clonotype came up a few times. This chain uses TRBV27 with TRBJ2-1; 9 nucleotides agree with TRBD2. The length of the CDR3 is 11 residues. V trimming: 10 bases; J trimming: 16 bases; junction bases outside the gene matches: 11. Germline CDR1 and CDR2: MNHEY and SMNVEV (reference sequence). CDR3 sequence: CATLTGTSHFF. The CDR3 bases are TGTGCCACACTCACCGGGACTAGCCACTTCTTC.